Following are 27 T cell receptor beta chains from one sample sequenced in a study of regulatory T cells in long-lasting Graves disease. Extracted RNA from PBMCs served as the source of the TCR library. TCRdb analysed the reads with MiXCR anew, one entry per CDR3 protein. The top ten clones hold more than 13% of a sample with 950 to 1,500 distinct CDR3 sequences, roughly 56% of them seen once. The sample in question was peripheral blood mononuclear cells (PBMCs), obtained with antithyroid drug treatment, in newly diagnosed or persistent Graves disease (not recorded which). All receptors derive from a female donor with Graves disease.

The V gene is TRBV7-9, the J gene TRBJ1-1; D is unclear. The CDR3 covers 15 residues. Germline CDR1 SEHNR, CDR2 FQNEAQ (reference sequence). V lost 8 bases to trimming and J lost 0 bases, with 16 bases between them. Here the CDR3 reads CASDSMPDMNTEAFF. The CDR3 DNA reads TGTGCCAGCGACTCGATGCCCGATATGAACACTGAAGCTTTCTTT.

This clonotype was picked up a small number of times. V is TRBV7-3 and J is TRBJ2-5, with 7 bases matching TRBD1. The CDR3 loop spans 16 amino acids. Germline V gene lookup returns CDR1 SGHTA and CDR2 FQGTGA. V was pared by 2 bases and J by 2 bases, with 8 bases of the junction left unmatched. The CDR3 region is CASSLGTVPRQETQYF. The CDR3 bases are TGTGCCAGCAGCTTAGGGACAGTCCCCCGACAAGAGACCCAGTACTTC.

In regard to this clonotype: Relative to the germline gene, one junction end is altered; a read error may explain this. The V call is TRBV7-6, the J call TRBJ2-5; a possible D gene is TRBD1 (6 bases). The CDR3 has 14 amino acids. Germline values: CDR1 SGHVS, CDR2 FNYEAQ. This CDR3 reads CASSPDGRGETQYF. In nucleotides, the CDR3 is TGTGCCAGCAGCCCAGACGGCAGGGGAGAGACCCAATACTTC.

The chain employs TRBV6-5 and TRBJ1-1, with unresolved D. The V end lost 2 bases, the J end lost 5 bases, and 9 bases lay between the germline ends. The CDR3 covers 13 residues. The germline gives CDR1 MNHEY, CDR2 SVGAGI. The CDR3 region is CASSYGEETEAFF. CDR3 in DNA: TGTGCCAGCAGTTACGGGGAGGAGACTGAAGCTTTCTTT.

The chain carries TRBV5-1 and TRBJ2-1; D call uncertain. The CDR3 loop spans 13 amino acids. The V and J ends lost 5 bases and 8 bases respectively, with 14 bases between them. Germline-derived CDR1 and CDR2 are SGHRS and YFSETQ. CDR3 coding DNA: TGCGCCAGCAGATATACTGGTAGGGATGAGCAGTTCTTC. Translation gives CASRYTGRDEQFF.

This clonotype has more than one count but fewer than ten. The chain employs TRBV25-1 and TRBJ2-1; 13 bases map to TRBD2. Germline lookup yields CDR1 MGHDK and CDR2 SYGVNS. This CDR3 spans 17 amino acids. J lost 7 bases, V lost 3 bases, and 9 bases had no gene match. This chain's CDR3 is CASSERQGTSGINEQFF. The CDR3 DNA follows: TGTGCCAGCAGTGAGCGGCAGGGGACTAGCGGGATAAATGAGCAGTTCTTC. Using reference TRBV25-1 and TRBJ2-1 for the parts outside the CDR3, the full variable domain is EADIYQTPRYLVIGTGKKITLECSQTMGHDKMYWYQQDPGMELHLIHYSYGVNSTEKGDLSSESTVSRIRTEHFPLTLESARPSHTSQYLCASSERQGTSGINEQFFGPGTRLTVL.

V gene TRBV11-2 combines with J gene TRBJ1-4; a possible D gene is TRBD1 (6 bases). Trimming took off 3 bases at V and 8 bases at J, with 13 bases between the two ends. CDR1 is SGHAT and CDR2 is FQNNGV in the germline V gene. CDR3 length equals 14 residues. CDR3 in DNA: TGTGCCAGCAGCTTTCAGGGGAATCGGGAAAAACTGTTTTTT. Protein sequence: CASSFQGNREKLFF.

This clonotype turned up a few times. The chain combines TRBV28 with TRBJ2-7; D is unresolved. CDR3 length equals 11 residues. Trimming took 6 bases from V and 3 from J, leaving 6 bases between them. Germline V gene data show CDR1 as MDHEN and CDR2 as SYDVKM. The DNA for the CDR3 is TGTGCCAGCAGAGACAACTACGAGCAGTACTTC. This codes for CASRDNYEQYF.

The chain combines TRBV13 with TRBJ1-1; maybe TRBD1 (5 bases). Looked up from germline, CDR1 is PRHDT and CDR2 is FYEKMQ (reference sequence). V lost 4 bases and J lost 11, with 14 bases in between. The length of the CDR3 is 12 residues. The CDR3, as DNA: TGTGCCAGCAGCTCCGGACAAAATGAGGCTTTCTTT. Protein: CASSSGQNEAFF.

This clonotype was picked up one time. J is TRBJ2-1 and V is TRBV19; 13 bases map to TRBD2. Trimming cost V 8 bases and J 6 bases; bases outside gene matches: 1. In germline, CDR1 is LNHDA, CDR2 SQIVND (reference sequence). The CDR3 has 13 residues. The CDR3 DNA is TGTGCCAGTGGGACTAGCGGGACCAATGAGCAGTTCTTC. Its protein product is CASGTSGTNEQFF.

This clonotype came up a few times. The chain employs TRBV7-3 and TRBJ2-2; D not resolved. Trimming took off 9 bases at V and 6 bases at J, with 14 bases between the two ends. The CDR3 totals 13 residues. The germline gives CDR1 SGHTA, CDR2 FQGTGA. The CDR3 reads CASGPGASGELFF. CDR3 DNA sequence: TGTGCCAGTGGGCCAGGAGCGTCCGGGGAGCTGTTTTTT.

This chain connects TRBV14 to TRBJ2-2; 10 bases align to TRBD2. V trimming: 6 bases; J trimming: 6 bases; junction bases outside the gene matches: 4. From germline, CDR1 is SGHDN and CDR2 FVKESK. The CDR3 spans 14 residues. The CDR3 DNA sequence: TGTGCCAGCAGAAAAAGCGGGAGGGCCGGGGAGCTGTTTTTT. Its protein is CASRKSGRAGELFF.

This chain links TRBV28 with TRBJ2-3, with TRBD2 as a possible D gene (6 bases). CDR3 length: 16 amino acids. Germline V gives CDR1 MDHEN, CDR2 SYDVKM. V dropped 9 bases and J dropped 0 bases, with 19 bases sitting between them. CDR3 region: CARPTPGEHSTDTQYF. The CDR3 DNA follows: TGTGCCAGGCCCACCCCGGGGGAACATAGCACAGATACGCAGTATTTT.

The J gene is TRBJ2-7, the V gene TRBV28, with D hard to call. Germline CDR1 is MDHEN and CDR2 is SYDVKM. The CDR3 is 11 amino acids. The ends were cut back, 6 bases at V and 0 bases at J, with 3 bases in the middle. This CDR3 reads CASRDSYEQYF. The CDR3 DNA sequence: TGTGCCAGCAGGGACTCCTACGAGCAGTACTTC. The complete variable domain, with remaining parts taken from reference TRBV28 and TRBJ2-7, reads DVKVTQSSRYLVKRTGEKVFLECVQDMDHENMFWYRQDPGLGLRLIYFSYDVKMKEKGDIPEGYSVSREKKERFSLILESASTNQTSMYLCASRDSYEQYFGPGTRLTVT.

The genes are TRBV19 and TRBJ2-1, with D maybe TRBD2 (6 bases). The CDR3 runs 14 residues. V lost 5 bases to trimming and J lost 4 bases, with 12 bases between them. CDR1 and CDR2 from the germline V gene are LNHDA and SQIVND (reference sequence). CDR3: CASSEDGGYNEQFF. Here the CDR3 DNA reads TGTGCCAGTAGTGAGGACGGGGGTTACAATGAGCAGTTCTTC.

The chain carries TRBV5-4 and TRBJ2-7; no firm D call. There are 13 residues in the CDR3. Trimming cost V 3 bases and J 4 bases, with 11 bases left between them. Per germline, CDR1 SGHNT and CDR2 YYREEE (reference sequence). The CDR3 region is CASSSLGVYEQYF. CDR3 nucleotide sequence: TGTGCCAGCAGCTCATTAGGAGTTTACGAGCAGTACTTC.

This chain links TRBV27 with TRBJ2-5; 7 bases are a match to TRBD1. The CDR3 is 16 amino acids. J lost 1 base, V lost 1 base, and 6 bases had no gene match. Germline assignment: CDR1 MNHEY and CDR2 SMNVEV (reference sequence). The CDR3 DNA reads TGTGCCAGCAGTTTATTGAACAGGGGCCTCCAAGAGACCCAGTACTTC. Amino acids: CASSLLNRGLQETQYF.

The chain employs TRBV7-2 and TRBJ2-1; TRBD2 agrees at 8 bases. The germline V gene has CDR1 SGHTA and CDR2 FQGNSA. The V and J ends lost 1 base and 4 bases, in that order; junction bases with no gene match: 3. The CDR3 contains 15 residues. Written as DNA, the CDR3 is TGTGCCAGCAGCTTAGATGCGGGAGGTTACAATGAGCAGTTCTTC. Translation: CASSLDAGGYNEQFF.

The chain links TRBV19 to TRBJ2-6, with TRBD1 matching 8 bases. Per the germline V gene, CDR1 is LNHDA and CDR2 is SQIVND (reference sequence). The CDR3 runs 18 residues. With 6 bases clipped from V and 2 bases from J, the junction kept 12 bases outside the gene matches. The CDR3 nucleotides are TGTGCCAGTAGCCAGGGGGCTGGCTCGAATCCTGGGGCCAACGTCCTGACTTTC. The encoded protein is CASSQGAGSNPGANVLTF. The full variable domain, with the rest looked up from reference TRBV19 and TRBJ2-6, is DGGITQSPKYLFRKEGQNVTLSCEQNLNHDAMYWYRQDPGQGLRLIYYSQIVNDFQKGDIAEGYSVSREKKESFPLTVTSAQKNPTAFYLCASSQGAGSNPGANVLTFGAGSRLTVL.

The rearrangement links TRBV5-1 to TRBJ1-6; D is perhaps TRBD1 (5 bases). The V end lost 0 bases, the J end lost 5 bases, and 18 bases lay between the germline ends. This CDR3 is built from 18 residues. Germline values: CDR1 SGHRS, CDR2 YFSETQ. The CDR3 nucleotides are TGCGCCAGCAGCTTGGTCGACCGTAACAGGCGGAATAATTCACCCCTCCACTTT. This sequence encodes CASSLVDRNRRNNSPLHF.

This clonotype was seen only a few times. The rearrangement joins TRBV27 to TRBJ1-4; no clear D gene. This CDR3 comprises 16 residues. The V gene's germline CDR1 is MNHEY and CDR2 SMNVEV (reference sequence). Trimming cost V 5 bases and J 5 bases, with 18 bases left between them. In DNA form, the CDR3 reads TGTGCCAGCAGTGAGACCCTTGGGTTTACCAATGAAAAACTGTTTTTT. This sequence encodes CASSETLGFTNEKLFF.

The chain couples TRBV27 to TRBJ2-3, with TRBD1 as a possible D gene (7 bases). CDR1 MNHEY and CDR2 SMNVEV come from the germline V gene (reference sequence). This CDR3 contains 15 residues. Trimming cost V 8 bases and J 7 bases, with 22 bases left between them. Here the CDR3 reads CASAKTGRNINTQYF. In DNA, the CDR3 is TGTGCCAGCGCAAAGACAGGGAGGAATATTAATACGCAGTATTTT.

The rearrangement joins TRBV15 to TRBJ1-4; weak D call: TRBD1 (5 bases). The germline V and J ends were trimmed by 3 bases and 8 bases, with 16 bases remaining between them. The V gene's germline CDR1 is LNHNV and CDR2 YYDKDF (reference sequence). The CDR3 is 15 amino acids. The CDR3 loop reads CATSSLTGSKEKLFF. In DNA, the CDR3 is TGTGCCACCAGCAGCCTCACAGGTTCGAAGGAAAAACTGTTTTTT. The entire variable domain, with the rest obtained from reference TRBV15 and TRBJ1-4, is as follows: DAMVIQNPRYQVTQFGKPVTLSCSQTLNHNVMYWYQQKSSQAPKLLFHYYDKDFNNEADTPDNFQSRRPNTSFCFLDIRSPGLGDTAMYLCATSSLTGSKEKLFFGSGTQLSVL.

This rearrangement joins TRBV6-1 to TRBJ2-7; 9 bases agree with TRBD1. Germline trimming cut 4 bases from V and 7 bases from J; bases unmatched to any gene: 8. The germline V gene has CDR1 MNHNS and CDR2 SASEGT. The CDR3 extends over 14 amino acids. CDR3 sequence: CASSADRGIYEQYF. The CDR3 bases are TGTGCCAGCAGTGCGGACAGGGGAATATATGAGCAGTACTTC.

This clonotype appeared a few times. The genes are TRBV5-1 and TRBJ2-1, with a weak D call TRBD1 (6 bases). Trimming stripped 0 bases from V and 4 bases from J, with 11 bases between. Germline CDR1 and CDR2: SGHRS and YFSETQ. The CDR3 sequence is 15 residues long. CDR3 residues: CASSLVTQGYNEQFF. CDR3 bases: TGCGCCAGCAGCTTGGTGACCCAGGGGTACAATGAGCAGTTCTTC.

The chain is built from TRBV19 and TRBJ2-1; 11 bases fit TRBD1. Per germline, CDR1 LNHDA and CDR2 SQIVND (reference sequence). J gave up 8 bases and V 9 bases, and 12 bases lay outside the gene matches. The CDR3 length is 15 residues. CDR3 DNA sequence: TGTGCCAGACCTACCAGCCGGGACAGGGGGGATGAGCAGTTCTTC. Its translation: CARPTSRDRGDEQFF.

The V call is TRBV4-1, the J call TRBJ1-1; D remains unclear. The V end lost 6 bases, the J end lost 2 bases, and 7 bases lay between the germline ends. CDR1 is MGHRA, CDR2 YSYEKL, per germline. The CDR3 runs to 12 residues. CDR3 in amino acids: CASSKPNTEAFF. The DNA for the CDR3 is TGCGCCAGCAGTAAGCCCAACACTGAAGCTTTCTTT.